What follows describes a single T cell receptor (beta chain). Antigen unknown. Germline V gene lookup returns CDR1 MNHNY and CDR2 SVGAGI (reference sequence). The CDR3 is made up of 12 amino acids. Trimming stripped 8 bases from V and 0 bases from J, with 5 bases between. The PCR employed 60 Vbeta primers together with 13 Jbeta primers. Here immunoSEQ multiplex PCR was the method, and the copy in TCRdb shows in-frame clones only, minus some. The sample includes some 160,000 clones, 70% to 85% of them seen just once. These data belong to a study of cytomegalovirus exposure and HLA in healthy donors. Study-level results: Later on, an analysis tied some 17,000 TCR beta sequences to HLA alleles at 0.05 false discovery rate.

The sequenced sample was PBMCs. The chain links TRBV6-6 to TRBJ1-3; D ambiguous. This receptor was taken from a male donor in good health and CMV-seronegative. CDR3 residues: CASLSSGNTIYF. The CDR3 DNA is TGTGCCAGCCTGAGCTCTGGAAACACCATATATTTT.